This TCR beta chain was sequenced during a study of siplizumab effects on memory and regulatory T cells. Study-wide results and caveats: Sequences below about 10^-5 frequency were poorly captured. As a result, only a minor fraction of alloreactive clones mapped to unstimulated subsets.

Germline CDR1 reads SGDLS; CDR2 reads YYNGEE. This CDR3 is built from 15 residues. Trimming left V 3 bases short and J 4 bases short, with 15 bases between. Approximately 10^5 TCR templates per sample were assayed. TCRdb keeps only in-frame clones here, not all; method: immunoSEQ multiplex PCR. Among about 100,000 clones listed, around 93% were seen once. As concerns this clone: Antigen specificity is unknown.

The specimen sequenced was non-Treg CD4+ T cells sorted from blood. This chain connects TRBV9 to TRBJ2-3; D remains ambiguous. The source of this sequence is a human donor in good health. CDR3 loop: CASSARGKESDTQYF. The DNA of the CDR3 is TGTGCCAGCAGCGCCCGAGGCAAGGAGTCAGATACGCAGTATTTT.